A selection of T cell receptor beta chains follows, all from one sample in a study of cytotoxic CD8 clonotypes in ibrutinib-treated CLL. Profiled with immunoSEQ multiplex PCR; TCRdb holds only in-frame clones, not every one. The sample lists 60,000 or so clones; approximately 62% were seen once. The source was PBMCs, collected after 12 months of ibrutinib treatment. These receptors all stem from a human donor with chronic lymphocytic leukemia. Each CDR3 is given with its conserved first and last residue. D genes are given only for firm matches. Only some rows state a clone size, as once, few, many or a class for expanded clones.

TRBD2 | TRBJ2-3 | NA | TRBV5-1 | TGCGCCAGCACAATGACTAGCGGGGGGCCAGATACGCAGTATTTT | CASTMTSGGPDTQYF
NA | TRBJ2-1 | NA | TRBV11-3 | TGTGCCAGCAGCTTAGAGATAAGCCATGAGCAGTTCTTC | CASSLEISHEQFF
NA | TRBJ1-5 | NA | TRBV6-1 | TGTGCCAGCAGTGAAGGCCCCCAGCATTTT | CASSEGPQHF
TRBD2 | TRBJ2-7 | NA | TRBV6-5 | TGTGCCAGCAGCCGAACCGGGACTAGCGGCTACGAGCAGTACTTC | CASSRTGTSGYEQYF
NA | TRBJ1-2 | few | TRBV9 | TGTGCCAGCAGCGTCAATACTAACTATGGCTACACCTTC | CASSVNTNYGYTF
TRBD2 | TRBJ2-1 | NA | TRBV28 | TGTGCCAGCAGTACCCCTCGACTAGCGGGGTCTTGGTTCTTC | CASSTPRLAGSWFF
NA | TRBJ2-7 | many | TRBV4-1 | TGCGCCAGCAGCCAGGCCCGGTGGGGCGAGCAGTACTTC | CASSQARWGEQYF
NA | TRBJ1-1 | NA | TRBV7-6 | TGTGCCAGCAGCCTTATACCCCTTGGGCAAAGGAACACTGAAGCTTTCTTT | CASSLIPLGQRNTEAFF
TRBD1 | TRBJ1-5 | NA | TRBV5-1 | TGCGCCAGGGCAGGGGGGAAGGCCAATCAGCCCCAGCATTTT | CARAGGKANQPQHF
TRBD1 | TRBJ1-5 | NA | TRBV4-2 | TGTGCCAGCAGCCAAGATCGTGGACAGGGCAATCAGCCCCAGCATTTT | CASSQDRGQGNQPQHF
NA | TRBJ1-5 | many | TRBV30 | TGTGCCTGGAGTATGGGCAATCAGCCCCAGCATTTT | CAWSMGNQPQHF
TRBD1 | TRBJ2-1 | NA | TRBV11-2 | TGTGCCAGCACAGGGGGCAATGAGCAGTTCTTC | CASTGGNEQFF
NA | TRBJ1-6 | NA | TRBV30 | TGTGCCTGGAGTTCGCAGCTCTCCTATAATTCACCCCTCCACTTT | CAWSSQLSYNSPLHF
NA | TRBJ1-1 | NA | TRBV6-1 | TGTGCCAGCAGTGTCAACGGACGCCGGAACACTGAAGCTTTCTTT | CASSVNGRRNTEAFF
NA | TRBJ1-4 | NA | TRBV19 | TGTGCCAGTAGTATCGGTCTCTCAAGGGATGAAAAACTGTTTTTT | CASSIGLSRDEKLFF
NA | TRBJ2-7 | NA | TRBV4-2 | TGTGCCAGCAGCCAAGTCTCAGGGGAATCCTACGAGCAGTACTTC | CASSQVSGESYEQYF
TRBD1 | TRBJ1-4 | NA | TRBV19 | TGTGCCAGTAGTATGACCGGGACAGGGGTATCTGAAAAACTGTTTTTT | CASSMTGTGVSEKLFF
NA | TRBJ1-4 | many | TRBV28 | TGTGCCAGGGGAGGTCTAGAAAAACTGTTTTTT | CARGGLEKLFF
NA | TRBJ2-2 | NA | TRBV5-4 | TGTGCCAGCAGCTTGGCCCCTAACCCCGGGGAGCTGTTTTTT | CASSLAPNPGELFF
NA | TRBJ1-1 | NA | TRBV7-2 | TGTGCCAGCAGCTTGAACAGGCTCACTGAAGCTTTCTTT | CASSLNRLTEAFF
TRBD1 | TRBJ1-1 | NA | TRBV7-6 | TGTGCCAGCAGTTCAGGGGGTTATAGTGAAGCTTTCTTT | CASSSGGYSEAFF
NA | TRBJ2-2 | NA | TRBV28 | TGTGCCAGCAGTTTCAGCCGGGCCTTGGGGACCGGGGAGCTGTTTTTT | CASSFSRALGTGELFF
NA | TRBJ1-3 | NA | TRBV18 | TGTGCCAGCTCACCGGCCGTCTCTGGAAACACCATATATTTT | CASSPAVSGNTIYF
TRBD1 | TRBJ2-3 | NA | TRBV7-8 | TGTGCCAGCAGCTTCGGGACAGGGTACACAGATACGCAGTATTTT | CASSFGTGYTDTQYF
NA | TRBJ1-1 | few | TRBV28 | TGTGCCAGCAGTTTTCGCGGGGCCACGAAAGCTTTCTTT | CASSFRGATKAFF
TRBD2 | TRBJ2-3 | NA | TRBV10-3 | TGTGCCACCTGGACTAGCGGGAGTCACACAGATACGCAGTATTTT | CATWTSGSHTDTQYF
NA | TRBJ2-4 | NA | TRBV7-2 | TGTGCCAGCAGCTTAGAGGGGCAGACCCCTTTAGCCAAAAACATTCAGTACTTC | CASSLEGQTPLAKNIQYF
NA | TRBJ1-2 | NA | TRBV27 | TGTGCCAGCAGCCATCAAGGTGGAGGCTACACCTTC | CASSHQGGGYTF
TRBD1 | TRBJ1-2 | few | TRBV29-1 | TGCAGCGTTGAGCGGACAGGGCTGAATGGCTACACCTTC | CSVERTGLNGYTF
NA | TRBJ1-1 | NA | TRBV10-2 | TGCGCCAGCAGTGAGGTTGGGGGAGTGGACACTGAAGCTTTCTTT | CASSEVGGVDTEAFF
NA | TRBJ2-5 | NA | TRBV18 | TGTGCCAGCTCACCTAAGCGTGGGGAGACCCAGTACTTC | CASSPKRGETQYF
NA | TRBJ2-4 | NA | TRBV18 | TGTGCCAGCTCACTTCTCGGACAGACACTAGCCAAAAACATTCAGTACTTC | CASSLLGQTLAKNIQYF
NA | TRBJ2-1 | medium-sized | TRBV5-5 | TGTGCCAGCAGCTCACCAGGGGGGACCAACAATGAGCAGTTCTTC | CASSSPGGTNNEQFF
TRBD2 | TRBJ2-5 | few | TRBV27 | TGTGCCAGCAGTTTATCGTATACTAGCGGGGGTACGCAAGAGACCCAGTACTTC | CASSLSYTSGGTQETQYF
TRBD1 | TRBJ2-1 | NA | TRBV7-9 | TGTGCCACCCGGGTTGAGGGGGACAGCCCGGGGGAGCAGTTCTTC | CATRVEGDSPGEQFF
NA | TRBJ1-1 | NA | TRBV28 | TGTGCCAGCAGTACCCAGCTCAGGGGGAACACTGAAGCTTTCTTT | CASSTQLRGNTEAFF
NA | TRBJ1-3 | NA | TRBV7-6 | TGTGCCAGCAGCTTATCGGGGGCTGGAAACACCATATATTTT | CASSLSGAGNTIYF
NA | TRBJ2-1 | NA | TRBV7-8 | TGTGCCAGCAGCTTACTTGCAGGGAAGAATGAGCAGTTCTTC | CASSLLAGKNEQFF
NA | TRBJ2-7 | NA | TRBV18 | TGTGCCAGCTCACCTTTATACAAGGGACCGTTCTACGAGCAGTACTTC | CASSPLYKGPFYEQYF
NA | TRBJ1-1 | NA | TRBV6-1 | TGTGCCGGCGGGACGGTTAACACTGAAGCTTTCTTT | CAGGTVNTEAFF
NA | TRBJ1-1 | NA | TRBV4-2 | TGTGCCAGCAGCCAAGGGCGACAGATTTTGAACACTGAAGCTTTCTTT | CASSQGRQILNTEAFF
TRBD2 | TRBJ2-7 | NA | TRBV7-6 | TGTGCCAGCAGTTTTGGACTAGCGGGACCCTACGAGCAGTACTTC | CASSFGLAGPYEQYF
TRBD1 | TRBJ1-5 | NA | TRBV6-1 | TGTGCCAGCAGTGTCAGACCAGGGGGACGCAATCAGCCCCAGCATTTT | CASSVRPGGRNQPQHF
NA | TRBJ1-2 | NA | TRBV6-5 | TGTGCCAGCCGATCTAAGCGGGGGGCTTTCGGCTACACCTTC | CASRSKRGAFGYTF
TRBD1 | TRBJ1-5 | few | TRBV5-4 | TGTGCCAGCAGCCTAGGGACAGGGAGAGATCAGCCCCAGCATTTT | CASSLGTGRDQPQHF
TRBD1 | TRBJ2-5 | NA | TRBV19 | TGTGCCAGTAGTATAGGACAGGGGGCCCGAGAGACCCAGTACTTC | CASSIGQGARETQYF
NA | TRBJ1-1 | NA | TRBV5-5 | TGTGCCAGCAGCTTAGCCCCATTAGAAGCTTTCTTT | CASSLAPLEAFF
NA | TRBJ1-5 | NA | TRBV18 | TGTGCCAGCTCACTCAGGAGTAATCAGCCCCAGCATTTT | CASSLRSNQPQHF
NA | TRBJ1-1 | few | TRBV15 | TGTGCCACCAGCAGAGGGGGAGTCGGGGACACTGAAGCTTTCTTT | CATSRGGVGDTEAFF
NA | TRBJ2-1 | NA | TRBV6-4 | TGTGCCAGCAGTGACTCCCTGCGGGATTCCTACAATGAGCAGTTCTTC | CASSDSLRDSYNEQFF
NA | TRBJ2-5 | NA | TRBV5-6 | TGTGCCAGCAGCTTGTACCATGTATTGGCGGGACGGGGGGAGACCCAGTACTTC | CASSLYHVLAGRGETQYF
NA | TRBJ2-1 | NA | TRBV5-4 | TGTGCCAGCAGCCCCGCCGATGGGAGCTCCTACAATGAGCAGTTCTTC | CASSPADGSSYNEQFF
NA | TRBJ1-1 | few | TRBV2 | TGTGCCAGCGAGAGCTCGGCCACTGAAGCTTTCTTT | CASESSATEAFF
NA | TRBJ1-4 | few | TRBV30 | TGTGCCTGGGAGCGAAGCGAAAAACTGTTTTTT | CAWERSEKLFF
TRBD1 | TRBJ2-3 | few | TRBV28 | TGTGCCAGCAGTCCATACACCGGGACAGGAAGGACAGATACGCAGTATTTT | CASSPYTGTGRTDTQYF
NA | TRBJ1-3 | NA | TRBV7-9 | TGTGCCAGCAGCTTCGGGGGTGGAAACACCATATATTTT | CASSFGGGNTIYF
TRBD1 | TRBJ2-7 | NA | TRBV14 | TGTGCCAGCAGCGCGGACAGGGCGGCCTACGAGCAGTACTTC | CASSADRAAYEQYF